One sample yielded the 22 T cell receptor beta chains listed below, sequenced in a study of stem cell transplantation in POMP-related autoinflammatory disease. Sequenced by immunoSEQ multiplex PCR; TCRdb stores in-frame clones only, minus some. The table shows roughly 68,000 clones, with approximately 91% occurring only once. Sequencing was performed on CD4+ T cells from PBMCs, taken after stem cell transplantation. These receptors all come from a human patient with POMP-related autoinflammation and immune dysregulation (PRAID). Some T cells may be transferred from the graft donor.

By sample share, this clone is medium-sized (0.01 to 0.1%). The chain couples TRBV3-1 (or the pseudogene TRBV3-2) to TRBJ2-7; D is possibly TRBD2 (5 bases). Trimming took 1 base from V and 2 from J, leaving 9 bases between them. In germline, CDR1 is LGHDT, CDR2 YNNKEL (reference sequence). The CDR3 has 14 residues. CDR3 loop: CASSQVGRTYEQYF. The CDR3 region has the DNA TGTGCCAGCAGCCAAGTGGGGAGAACCTACGAGCAGTACTTC.

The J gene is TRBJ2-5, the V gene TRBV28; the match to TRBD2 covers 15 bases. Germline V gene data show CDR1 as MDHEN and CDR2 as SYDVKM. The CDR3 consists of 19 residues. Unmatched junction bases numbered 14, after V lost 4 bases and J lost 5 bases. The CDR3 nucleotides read TGTGCCAGCAGTTCCGCGCCTATAACCGGGACTAGCGGGGGGGAGACCCAGTACTTC. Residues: CASSSAPITGTSGGETQYF.

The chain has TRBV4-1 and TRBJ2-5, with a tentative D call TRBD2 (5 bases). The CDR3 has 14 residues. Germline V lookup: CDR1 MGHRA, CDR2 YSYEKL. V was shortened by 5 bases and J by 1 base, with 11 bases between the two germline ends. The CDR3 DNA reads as TGCGCCAGCAGCGCAACAGAGGGCCAAGAGACCCAGTACTTC. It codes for CASSATEGQETQYF.

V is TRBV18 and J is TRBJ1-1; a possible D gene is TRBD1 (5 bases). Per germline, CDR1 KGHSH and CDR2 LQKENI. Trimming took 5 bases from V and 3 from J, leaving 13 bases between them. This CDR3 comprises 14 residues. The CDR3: CASSKDTMDTEAFF. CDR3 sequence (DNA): TGTGCCAGCTCAAAGGACACCATGGACACTGAAGCTTTCTTT.

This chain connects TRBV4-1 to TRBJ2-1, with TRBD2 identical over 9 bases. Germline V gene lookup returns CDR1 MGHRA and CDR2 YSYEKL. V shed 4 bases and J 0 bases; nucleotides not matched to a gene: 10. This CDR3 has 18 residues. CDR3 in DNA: TGCGCCAGCAGCCCCTCCGCTACTAGCGGGCTCTCCTACAATGAGCAGTTCTTC. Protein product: CASSPSATSGLSYNEQFF.

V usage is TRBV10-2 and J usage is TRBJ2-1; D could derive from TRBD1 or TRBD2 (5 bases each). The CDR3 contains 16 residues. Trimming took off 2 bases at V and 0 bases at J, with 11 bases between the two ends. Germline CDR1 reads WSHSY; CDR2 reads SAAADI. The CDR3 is CASSEPGTASYNEQFF. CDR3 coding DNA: TGCGCCAGCAGTGAGCCTGGGACCGCCTCCTACAATGAGCAGTTCTTC.

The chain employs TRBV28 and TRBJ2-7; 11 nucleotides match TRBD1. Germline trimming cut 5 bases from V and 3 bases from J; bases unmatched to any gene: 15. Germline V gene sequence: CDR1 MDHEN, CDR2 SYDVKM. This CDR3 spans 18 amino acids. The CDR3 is CASSPEIGGGTGGYEQYF. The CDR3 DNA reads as TGTGCCAGCAGTCCGGAAATAGGGGGTGGGACAGGGGGCTACGAGCAGTACTTC.

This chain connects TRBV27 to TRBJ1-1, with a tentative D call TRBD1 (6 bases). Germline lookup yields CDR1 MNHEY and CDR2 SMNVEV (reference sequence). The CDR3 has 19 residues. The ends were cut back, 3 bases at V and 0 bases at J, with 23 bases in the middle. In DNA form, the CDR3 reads TGTGCCAGCAGTTTGGTCCCGACAGGCTCTACCCTCATGAACACTGAAGCTTTCTTT. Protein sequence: CASSLVPTGSTLMNTEAFF.

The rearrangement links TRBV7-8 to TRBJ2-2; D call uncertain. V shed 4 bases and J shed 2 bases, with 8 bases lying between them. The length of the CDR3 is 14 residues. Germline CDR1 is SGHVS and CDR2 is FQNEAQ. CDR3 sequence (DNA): TGTGCCAGCAGCTCGAAGACTAACACCGGGGAGCTGTTTTTT. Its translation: CASSSKTNTGELFF.

For the CDR3, the DNA is TGCGCCAGCATGCGGGACTCCTACAATGAGCAGTTCTTC. Its protein is CASMRDSYNEQFF. The chain links TRBV10-1 to TRBJ2-1; tentatively, D is TRBD2 (6 bases). This CDR3 is 13 amino acids long. Trimming removed 7 bases from V and 0 bases from J, with 7 bases in between. Germline lookup yields CDR1 WNHNN and CDR2 SYGVQD (reference sequence).

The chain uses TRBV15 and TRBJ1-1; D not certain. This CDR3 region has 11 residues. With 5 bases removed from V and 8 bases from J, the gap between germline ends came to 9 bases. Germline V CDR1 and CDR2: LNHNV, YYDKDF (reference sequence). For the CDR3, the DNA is TGTGCCACCAGCGGTTACCGAGAAGCTTTCTTT. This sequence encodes CATSGYREAFF.

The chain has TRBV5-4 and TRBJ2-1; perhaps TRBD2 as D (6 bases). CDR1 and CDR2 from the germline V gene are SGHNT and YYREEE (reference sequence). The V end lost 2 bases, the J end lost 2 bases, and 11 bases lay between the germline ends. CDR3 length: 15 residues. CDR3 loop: CASSLGGRTYNEQFF. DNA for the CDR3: TGTGCCAGCAGCTTAGGAGGGAGGACCTACAATGAGCAGTTCTTC.

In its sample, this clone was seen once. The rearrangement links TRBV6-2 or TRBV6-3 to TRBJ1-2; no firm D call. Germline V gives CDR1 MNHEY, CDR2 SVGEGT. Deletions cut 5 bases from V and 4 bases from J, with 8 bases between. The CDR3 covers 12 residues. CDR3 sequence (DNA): TGTGCCAGCAGTCAGAATTCCTATGGCTACACCTTC. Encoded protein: CASSQNSYGYTF.

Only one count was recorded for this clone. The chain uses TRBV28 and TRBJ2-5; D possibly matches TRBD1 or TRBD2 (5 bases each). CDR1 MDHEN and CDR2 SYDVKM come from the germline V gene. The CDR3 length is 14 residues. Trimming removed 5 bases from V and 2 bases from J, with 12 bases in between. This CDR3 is CASSPPRGQETQYF. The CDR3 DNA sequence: TGTGCCAGCAGTCCCCCGAGGGGTCAAGAGACCCAGTACTTC.

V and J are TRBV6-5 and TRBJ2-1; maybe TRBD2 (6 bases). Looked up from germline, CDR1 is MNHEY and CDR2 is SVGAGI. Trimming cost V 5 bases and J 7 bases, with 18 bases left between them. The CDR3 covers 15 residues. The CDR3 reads CASSTSRRRGNEQFF. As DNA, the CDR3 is TGTGCCAGCAGTACTTCTCGACGGCGGGGTAATGAGCAGTTCTTC.

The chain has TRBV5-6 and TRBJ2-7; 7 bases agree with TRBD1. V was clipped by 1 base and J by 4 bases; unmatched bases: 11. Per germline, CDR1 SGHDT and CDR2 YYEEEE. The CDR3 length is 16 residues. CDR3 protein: CASSLTVDRVNYEQYV. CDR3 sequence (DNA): TGTGCCAGCAGCTTGACAGTCGACAGGGTTAATTACGAGCAGTACGTC.

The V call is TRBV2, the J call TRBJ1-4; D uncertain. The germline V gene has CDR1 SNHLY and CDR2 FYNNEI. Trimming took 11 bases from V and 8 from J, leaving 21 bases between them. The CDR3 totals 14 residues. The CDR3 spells CASTRRTQSEKLFF. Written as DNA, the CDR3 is TGTGCCTCCACTCGGAGGACGCAAAGCGAAAAACTGTTTTTT.

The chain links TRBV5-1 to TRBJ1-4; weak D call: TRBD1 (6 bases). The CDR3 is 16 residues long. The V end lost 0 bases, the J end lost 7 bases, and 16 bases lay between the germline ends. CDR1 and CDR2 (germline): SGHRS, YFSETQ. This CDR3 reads CASSLGLTGGSEKLFF. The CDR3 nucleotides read TGCGCCAGCAGCTTGGGACTGACAGGCGGGAGTGAAAAACTGTTTTTT.

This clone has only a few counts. The CDR3 DNA follows: TGTGCCAGCAGCGATAAGACAGGGGGCGATGGCTACACCTTC. Translation gives CASSDKTGGDGYTF. The chain joins TRBV5-4 to TRBJ1-2, with 10 bases that match TRBD1. Germline V CDR1 and CDR2: SGHNT, YYREEE (reference sequence). The V segment lost 4 bases and the J segment 6 bases; nucleotides outside the gene matches: 6. The CDR3 totals 14 residues.

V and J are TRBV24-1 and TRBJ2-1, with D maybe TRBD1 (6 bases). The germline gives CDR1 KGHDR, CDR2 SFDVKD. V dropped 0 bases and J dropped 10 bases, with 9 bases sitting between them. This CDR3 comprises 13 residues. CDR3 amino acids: CATSDLDRREQFF. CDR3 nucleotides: TGTGCCACCAGTGATTTGGACAGGCGCGAGCAGTTCTTC.

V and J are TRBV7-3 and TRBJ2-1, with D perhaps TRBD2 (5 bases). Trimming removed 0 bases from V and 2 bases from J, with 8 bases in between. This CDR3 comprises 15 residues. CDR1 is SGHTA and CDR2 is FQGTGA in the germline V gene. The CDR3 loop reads CASSLTRRPYNEQFF. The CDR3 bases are TGTGCCAGCAGCTTAACGAGGAGGCCCTACAATGAGCAGTTCTTC.

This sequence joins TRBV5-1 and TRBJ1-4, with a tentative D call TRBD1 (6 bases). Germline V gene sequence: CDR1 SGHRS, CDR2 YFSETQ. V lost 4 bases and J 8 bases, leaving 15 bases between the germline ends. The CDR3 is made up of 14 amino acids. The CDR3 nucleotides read TGCGCCAGCAGCCGGGGGCAGGCAGGAGAAAAACTGTTTTTT. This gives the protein CASSRGQAGEKLFF.